This TCR beta chain was sequenced for a study of T cells in Graves' hyperthyroidism and ophthalmopathy. The CDR3 has 17 amino acids. The ends were cut back, 5 bases at V and 4 bases at J, with 21 bases in the middle. Germline CDR1 is MNHNS and CDR2 is SASEGT. This clonotype was observed at least ten times. Researchers took RNA transcripts and amplified the TCR beta CDR3 regions from them. The TCR CDR3 was amplified in a first-round RT-PCR using the HTBI primer set. TCRdb re-analysed the multiplex PCR reads in MiXCR, keeping a single row per CDR3 protein. The sample consists of 250,000 to 300,000 distinct CDR3 sequences, 15% to 20% of them appearing once.

The sequenced sample consisted of blood. This rearrangement joins TRBV6-1 to TRBJ2-1; a weak D match, TRBD2 (5 bases). The TCR sequence derives from a man aged 50-60 years with Graves' ophthalmopathy. In nucleotides, the CDR3 is TGTGCCAGCAGTTACAGCCCGCCGACGGGGTTGTACAATGAGCAGTTCTTC. Translated: CASSYSPPTGLYNEQFF.